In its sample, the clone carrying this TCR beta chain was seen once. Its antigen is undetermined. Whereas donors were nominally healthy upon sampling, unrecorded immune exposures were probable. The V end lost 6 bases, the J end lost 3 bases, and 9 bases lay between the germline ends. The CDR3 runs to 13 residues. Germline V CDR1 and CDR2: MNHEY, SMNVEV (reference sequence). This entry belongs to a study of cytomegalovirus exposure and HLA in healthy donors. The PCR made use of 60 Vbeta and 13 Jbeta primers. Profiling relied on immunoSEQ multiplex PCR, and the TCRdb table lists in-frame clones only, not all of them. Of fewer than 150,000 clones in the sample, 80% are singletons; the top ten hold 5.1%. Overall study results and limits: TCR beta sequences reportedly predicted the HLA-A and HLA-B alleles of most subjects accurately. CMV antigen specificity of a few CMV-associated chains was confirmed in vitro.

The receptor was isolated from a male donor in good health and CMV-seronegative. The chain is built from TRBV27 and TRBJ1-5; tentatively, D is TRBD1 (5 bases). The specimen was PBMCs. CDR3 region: CASSQGHNQPQHF. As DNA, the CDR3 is TGTGCCAGCAGCCAGGGTCACAATCAGCCCCAGCATTTT.